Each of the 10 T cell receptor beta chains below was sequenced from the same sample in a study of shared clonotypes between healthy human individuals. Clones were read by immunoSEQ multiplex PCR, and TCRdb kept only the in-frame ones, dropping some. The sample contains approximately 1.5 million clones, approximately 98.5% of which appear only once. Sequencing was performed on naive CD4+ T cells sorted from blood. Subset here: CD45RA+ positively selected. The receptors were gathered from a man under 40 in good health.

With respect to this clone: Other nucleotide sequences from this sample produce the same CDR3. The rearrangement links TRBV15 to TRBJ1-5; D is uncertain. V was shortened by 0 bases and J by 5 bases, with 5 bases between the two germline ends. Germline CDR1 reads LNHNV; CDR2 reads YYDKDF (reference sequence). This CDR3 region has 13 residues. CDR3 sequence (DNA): TGTGCCACCAGCAGAGATCCGGATCAGCCCCAGCATTTT. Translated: CATSRDPDQPQHF.

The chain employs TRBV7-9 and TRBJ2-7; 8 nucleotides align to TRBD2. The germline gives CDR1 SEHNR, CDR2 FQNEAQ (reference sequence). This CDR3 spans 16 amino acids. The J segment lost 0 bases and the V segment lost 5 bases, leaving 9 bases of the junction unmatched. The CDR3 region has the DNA TGTGCCAGCAGCCGATCTAGCGGGCAAAGCTCCTACGAGCAGTACTTC. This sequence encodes CASSRSSGQSSYEQYF.

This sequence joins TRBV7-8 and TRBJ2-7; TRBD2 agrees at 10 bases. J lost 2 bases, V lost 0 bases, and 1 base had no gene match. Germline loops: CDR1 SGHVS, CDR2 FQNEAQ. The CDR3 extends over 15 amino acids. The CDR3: CASSLAAGGPYEQYF. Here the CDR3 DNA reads TGTGCCAGCAGCTTAGCAGCGGGGGGGCCCTACGAGCAGTACTTC.

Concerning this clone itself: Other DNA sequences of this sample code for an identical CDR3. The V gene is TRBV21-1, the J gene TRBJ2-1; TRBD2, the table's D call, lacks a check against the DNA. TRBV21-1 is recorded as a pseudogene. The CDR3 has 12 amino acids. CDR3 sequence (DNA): TGTGCCAGCAGCGATCGGGTGAATGAGCAGTTCTTC. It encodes CASSDRVNEQFF.

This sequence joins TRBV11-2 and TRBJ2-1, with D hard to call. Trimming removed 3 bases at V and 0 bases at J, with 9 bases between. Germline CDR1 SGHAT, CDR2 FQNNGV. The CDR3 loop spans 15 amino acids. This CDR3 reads CASSFSYSSYNEQFF. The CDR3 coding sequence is TGTGCCAGCAGCTTTAGCTACTCCTCCTACAATGAGCAGTTCTTC.

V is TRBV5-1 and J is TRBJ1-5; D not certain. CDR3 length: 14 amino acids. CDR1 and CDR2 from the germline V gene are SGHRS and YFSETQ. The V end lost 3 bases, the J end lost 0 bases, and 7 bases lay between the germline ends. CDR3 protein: CASSYDDSNQPQHF. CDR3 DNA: TGCGCCAGCAGCTATGACGATAGCAATCAGCCCCAGCATTTT.

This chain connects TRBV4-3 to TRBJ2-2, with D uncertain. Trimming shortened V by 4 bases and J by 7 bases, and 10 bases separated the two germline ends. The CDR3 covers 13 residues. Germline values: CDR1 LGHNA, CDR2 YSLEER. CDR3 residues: CASSLVEGGELFF. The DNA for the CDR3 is TGCGCCAGCAGCCTAGTAGAAGGCGGGGAGCTGTTTTTT.

The CDR3 region is CASRRPGRFLSYGYTF. The CDR3 bases are TGTGCCAGCAGACGCCCCGGGCGTTTCCTTTCTTACGGCTACACCTTC. The chain joins TRBV11-2 to TRBJ1-2; D not resolved. CDR3 length: 16 amino acids. V lost 6 bases, J lost 8 bases, and 25 bases lay in between. Per germline, CDR1 SGHAT and CDR2 FQNNGV.

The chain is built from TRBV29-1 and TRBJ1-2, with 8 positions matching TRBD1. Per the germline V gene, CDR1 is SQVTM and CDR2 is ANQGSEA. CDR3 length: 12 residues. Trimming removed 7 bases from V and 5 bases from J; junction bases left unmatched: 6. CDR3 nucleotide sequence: TGCAGCGGTCACACAGGGGGATATGGCTACACCTTC. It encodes CSGHTGGYGYTF.

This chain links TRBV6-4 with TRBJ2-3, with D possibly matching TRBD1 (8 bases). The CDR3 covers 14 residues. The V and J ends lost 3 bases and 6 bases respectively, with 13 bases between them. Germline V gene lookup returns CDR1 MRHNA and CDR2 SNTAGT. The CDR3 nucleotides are TGTGCCAGCAGTGAAACAGGGGGGGTGGATACGCAGTATTTT. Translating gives CASSETGGVDTQYF.